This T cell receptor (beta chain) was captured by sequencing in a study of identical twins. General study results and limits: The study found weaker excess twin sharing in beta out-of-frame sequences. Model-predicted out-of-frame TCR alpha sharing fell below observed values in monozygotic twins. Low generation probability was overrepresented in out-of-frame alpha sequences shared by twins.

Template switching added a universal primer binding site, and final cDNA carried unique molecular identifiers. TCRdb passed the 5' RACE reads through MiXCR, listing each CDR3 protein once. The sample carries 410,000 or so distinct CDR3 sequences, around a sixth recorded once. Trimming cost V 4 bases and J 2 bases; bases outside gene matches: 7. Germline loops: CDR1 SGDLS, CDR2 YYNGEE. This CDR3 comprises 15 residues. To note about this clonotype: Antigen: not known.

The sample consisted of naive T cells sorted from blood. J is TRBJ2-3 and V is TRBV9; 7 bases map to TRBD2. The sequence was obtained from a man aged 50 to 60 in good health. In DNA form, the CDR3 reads TGTGCCAGCAGCTCAGCTAGCGGATACACAGATACGCAGTATTTT. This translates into CASSSASGYTDTQYF. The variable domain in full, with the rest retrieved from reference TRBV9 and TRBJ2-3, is DSGVTQTPKHLITATGQRVTLRCSPRSGDLSVYWYQQSLDQGLQFLIQYYNGEERAKGNILERFSAQQFPDLHSELNLSSLELGDSALYFCASSSASGYTDTQYFGPGTRLTVL.